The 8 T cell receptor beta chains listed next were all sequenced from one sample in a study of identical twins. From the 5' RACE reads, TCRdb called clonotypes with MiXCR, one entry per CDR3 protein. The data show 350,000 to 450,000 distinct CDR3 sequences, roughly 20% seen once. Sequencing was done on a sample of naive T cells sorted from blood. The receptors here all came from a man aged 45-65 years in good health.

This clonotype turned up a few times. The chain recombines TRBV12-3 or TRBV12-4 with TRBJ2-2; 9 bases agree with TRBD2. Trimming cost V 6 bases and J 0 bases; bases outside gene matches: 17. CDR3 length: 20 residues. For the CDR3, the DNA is TGTGCCAGCAGGCCGAAGCTGAGAGGGCTAGCGGGGCCGAACACCGGGGAGCTGTTTTTT. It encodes CASRPKLRGLAGPNTGELFF.

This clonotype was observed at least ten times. CDR3 region: CASSFVDYGYTF. The CDR3 coding sequence is TGTGCCAGCAGTTTTGTTGACTATGGCTACACCTTC. This chain uses TRBV28 with TRBJ1-2; D not resolved. This CDR3 region has 12 residues. Germline V gene sequence: CDR1 MDHEN, CDR2 SYDVKM. V lost 3 bases, J lost 3 bases, and 5 bases lay in between.

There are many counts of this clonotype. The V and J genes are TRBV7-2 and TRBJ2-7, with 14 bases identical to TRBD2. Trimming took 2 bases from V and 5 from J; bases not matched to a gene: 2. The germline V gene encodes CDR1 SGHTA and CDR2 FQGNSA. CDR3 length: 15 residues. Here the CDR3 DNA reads TGTGCCAGCAGCTTAAGACTAGCGGGAGGGCACGAGCAGTACTTC. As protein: CASSLRLAGGHEQYF.

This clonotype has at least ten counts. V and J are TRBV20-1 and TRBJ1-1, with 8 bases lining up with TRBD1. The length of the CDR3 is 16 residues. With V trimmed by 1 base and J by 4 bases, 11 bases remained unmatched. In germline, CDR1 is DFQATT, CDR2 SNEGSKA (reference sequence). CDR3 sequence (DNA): TGCAGTGCTAGAGGACCAGGGGGCGGACAACTCACTGAAGCTTTCTTT. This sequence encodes CSARGPGGGQLTEAFF.

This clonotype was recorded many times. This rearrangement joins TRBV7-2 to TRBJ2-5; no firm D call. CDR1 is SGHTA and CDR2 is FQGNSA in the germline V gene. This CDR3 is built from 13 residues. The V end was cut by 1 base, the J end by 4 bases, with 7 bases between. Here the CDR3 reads CASSLGVRETQYF. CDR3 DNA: TGTGCCAGCAGCTTAGGAGTCCGAGAGACCCAGTACTTC.

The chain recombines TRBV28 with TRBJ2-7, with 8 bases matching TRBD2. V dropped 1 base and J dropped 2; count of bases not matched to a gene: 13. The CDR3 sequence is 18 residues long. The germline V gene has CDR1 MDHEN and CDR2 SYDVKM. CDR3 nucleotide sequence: TGTGCCAGCAGTTTATCAGCGGGAGCCCTCTTTAGCCCCTACGAGCAGTACTTC. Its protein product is CASSLSAGALFSPYEQYF.

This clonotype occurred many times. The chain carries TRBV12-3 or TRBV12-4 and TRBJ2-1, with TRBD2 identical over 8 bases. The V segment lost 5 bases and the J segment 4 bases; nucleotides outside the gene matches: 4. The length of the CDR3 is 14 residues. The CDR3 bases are TGTGCCAGCAGTCAAGCGGGGGTGTACAATGAGCAGTTCTTC. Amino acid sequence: CASSQAGVYNEQFF.

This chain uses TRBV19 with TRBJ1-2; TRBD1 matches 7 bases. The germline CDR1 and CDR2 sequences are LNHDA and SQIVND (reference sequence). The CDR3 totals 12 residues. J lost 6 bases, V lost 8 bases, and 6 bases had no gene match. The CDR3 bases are TGTGCCAGTCAACAGGGGTCGGATGGCTACACCTTC. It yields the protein CASQQGSDGYTF.